A selection of T cell receptor beta chains follows, all from one sample in a study of blood T cell repertoires in COVID-19. TCRdb keeps only in-frame clones here, not all; method: immunoSEQ multiplex PCR. This sample has around 200,000 clones, with 70% to 90% found just once. Material: peripheral blood. The receptors originated from a man between 60 and 75 years old with acute or convalescent COVID-19. The CDR3 runs from the conserved cysteine through the conserved F or W.

V gene	J gene	CDR3 protein
TRBV19	TRBJ2-2	CASSMSGAGELFF
TRBV7-2	TRBJ2-1	CASSPGLVSYNEQFF
TRBV6-2/TRBV6-3	TRBJ2-1	CASSSLGVWEAPFYEQFF
TRBV6-5	TRBJ1-6	CASSYSGVSPLHF
TRBV6-1	TRBJ2-3	CASGGSPSTDTQYF
TRBV15	TRBJ2-1	CATSRASGTSGRAYDNEQFF
TRBV27	TRBJ1-1	CASNKQGPNTEAFF
TRBV28	NA	CASSSLTSAAYEQYF
TRBV19	TRBJ2-1	CASSTGTYYNEQFF
TRBV5-1	TRBJ2-7	CASSLGGEVAYEQYF
TRBV9	TRBJ2-7	CASSAKQGSEQYF
TRBV5-6	TRBJ2-7	CASSLRTGSSSYEQYF
TRBV7-8	TRBJ1-5	CASSPPGYSNQPQHF
TRBV27	TRBJ2-7	CASSGGLYEQYF
TRBV19	TRBJ2-1	CASGPRVSGKGEQFF
TRBV7-3	TRBJ2-1	CASSLSSGSNNEQFF
TRBV28	TRBJ2-2	CASRLWEDGELFF
TRBV2	TRBJ1-4	CASSGVGATNEKLFF
TRBV6-4	TRBJ2-1	CASSDSGAAGNEQFF
TRBV27	TRBJ1-2	CASSLLGGYGYTF
TRBV11-1	TRBJ1-6	CASSPSRGPRPSPLHF
TRBV28	TRBJ1-6	CASNPPGPVYNSPLHF
TRBV29-1	TRBJ2-5	CSVEAGWLETQYF
TRBV28	TRBJ2-1	CASSLSGLAGAAPSGEQFF
TRBV15	TRBJ1-4	CATSRAGAGGFEKLFF
TRBV18	TRBJ1-5	CASSPIQGSQPQHF
TRBV10-3	TRBJ1-2	CAISESGGTPSF
TRBV18	TRBJ2-7	CASSPPSTYEQYF
TRBV20-1	TRBJ1-1	CSATQGTEAFF
TRBV5-6	TRBJ2-5	CASSTVTETQYF
TRBV6-5	TRBJ2-7	CASRTAGSYEQYF
TRBV5-6	TRBJ1-5	CASSFGQGIQPQHF
TRBV6-6	TRBJ1-4	CASSYSRQGSEKLFF
TRBV19	TRBJ2-6	CASSTHGSGANVLTF
TRBV9	TRBJ2-1	CASSASGTSNEQFF
TRBV27	TRBJ2-5	CASSFLGSQETQYF
TRBV9	TRBJ2-3	CASSVGQDRTDTQYF
TRBV9	TRBJ2-5	CASSVGGTGERETQYF
TRBV12-3/TRBV12-4	TRBJ2-1	CASTSMGYEQFF
TRBV5-8	TRBJ1-5	CASSLGTGGNQPQHF
TRBV10-3	TRBJ2-2	CAIMGQGGWAGELFF
TRBV7-2	TRBJ2-3	CASSSRTTSRPYTQYF
TRBV19	TRBJ2-5	CASRPTGTSVETQYF
TRBV6-5	TRBJ1-3	CASSRDRDSGNTIYF
TRBV7-2	TRBJ2-7	CASSSRPGTGGEQYF
TRBV11-2	TRBJ2-7	CASSLGTGPYEQYF
TRBV19	TRBJ1-2	CASSLNYGYTF
TRBV5-1	TRBJ2-3	CASSLGIQGGVDTQYF
TRBV27	TRBJ2-7	CASNKWDRGSEQYF
TRBV28	TRBJ2-1	CASSFQGSASTQFF
TRBV6-5	TRBJ2-1	CASSQQGWNEQFF
TRBV7-8	TRBJ2-1	CASSPGKGINEQFF
TRBV7-3	TRBJ2-3	CASSLNGMGRDTQYF
TRBV27	TRBJ2-1	CASKPGLQRGNNEQFF